Shown below are 3 T cell receptor beta chains from a single sample sequenced in a study of T cell changes during pregnancy in multiple sclerosis. Profiled with immunoSEQ multiplex PCR; TCRdb holds only in-frame clones, not every one. The sample lists about 50,000 clones, about 90% occurring once. The input for sequencing was CD4+ T cells from peripheral blood mononuclear cells, taken after pregnancy. The receptors shown here come from a female donor with multiple sclerosis, enrolled in a pregnancy study.

The rearrangement joins TRBV11-3 to TRBJ2-7, with 7 bases aligning to TRBD2. V lost 1 base, J lost 7 bases, and 13 bases stayed unmatched. The CDR3 loop spans 16 amino acids. Looked up from germline, CDR1 is SGHNT and CDR2 is YENEEA. CDR3 in amino acids: CASSLGTSRLFGEQYF. CDR3 coding DNA: TGTGCCAGCAGCTTAGGGACTAGTCGGCTCTTTGGAGAGCAGTACTTC.

The rearrangement uses TRBV7-6 and TRBJ1-1; D ambiguous. CDR1 and CDR2 (germline): SGHVS, FNYEAQ. The ends were cut back, 0 bases at V and 0 bases at J, with 5 bases in the middle. The CDR3 is 14 amino acids. The CDR3 is CASSLAPVNTEAFF. DNA of the CDR3: TGTGCCAGCAGCTTAGCTCCGGTGAACACTGAAGCTTTCTTT.

This chain joins TRBV9 and TRBJ2-6; D is ambiguous. The CDR3 contains 17 residues. Per germline, CDR1 SGDLS and CDR2 YYNGEE. V shed 0 bases and J shed 0 bases, with 10 bases lying between them. The CDR3 sequence is CASSVATFSSGANVLTF. CDR3 bases: TGTGCCAGCAGCGTAGCTACGTTTAGCTCTGGGGCCAACGTCCTGACTTTC.